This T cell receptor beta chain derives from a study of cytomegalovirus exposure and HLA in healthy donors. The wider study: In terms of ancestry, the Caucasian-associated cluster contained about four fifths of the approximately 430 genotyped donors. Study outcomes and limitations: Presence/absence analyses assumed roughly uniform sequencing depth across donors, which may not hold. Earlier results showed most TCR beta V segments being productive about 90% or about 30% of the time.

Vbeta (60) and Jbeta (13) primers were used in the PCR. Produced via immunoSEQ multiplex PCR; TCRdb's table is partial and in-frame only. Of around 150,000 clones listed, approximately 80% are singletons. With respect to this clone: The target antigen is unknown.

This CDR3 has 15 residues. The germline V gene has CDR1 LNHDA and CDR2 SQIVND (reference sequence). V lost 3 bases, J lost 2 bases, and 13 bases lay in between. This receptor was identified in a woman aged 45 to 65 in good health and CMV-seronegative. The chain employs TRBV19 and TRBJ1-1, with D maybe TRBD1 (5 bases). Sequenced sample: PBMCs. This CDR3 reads CASSISGVPNTEAFF. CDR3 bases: TGTGCCAGTAGTATTTCGGGGGTCCCCAACACTGAAGCTTTCTTT.